This note documents a single T cell receptor (beta chain) sequence. Its specificity is unknown. These data originate in a study of T cell responses to AZD1222 COVID-19 vaccine. Overall study results and limits: Repertoires were obtained only post-peak T cell response. The study found vaccine-associated CD4 TCRs spanning spike, dominant at 160-218 and 743-854. Spike-specific TCR repertoires showed rising breadth and depth after two AZD1222 doses.

Only in-frame clones appear in the TCRdb table, and some are missing; sequencing was by immunoSEQ multiplex PCR. The sample holds tens of thousands of clones, 88% seen once. This material consisted of peripheral blood, taken 28 days after the second AZD1222 dose. The receptor's source is an adult who received the AZD1222 COVID-19 vaccine.

The CDR3 bases are TGTGCCACCCGGACAGGGAGTTGGACTGAAGCTTTCTTT. It codes for CATRTGSWTEAFF. The V and J genes are TRBV28 and TRBJ1-1; TRBD1 matches 8 bases. Germline trimming cut 10 bases from V and 5 bases from J; bases unmatched to any gene: 9. Germline-derived CDR1 and CDR2 are MDHEN and SYDVKM. This CDR3 is 13 amino acids long.